This TCR beta chain is drawn from a study of cytomegalovirus exposure and HLA in healthy donors. Study-level information: Researchers previously reported finding 90 million to 130 million unique TCR beta sequences from 170 million or so T cells.

For this clone: Its antigen is not known.

13 Jbeta primers and 60 Vbeta primers were used for the PCR. Sequenced by immunoSEQ multiplex PCR; TCRdb stores in-frame clones only, minus some. The ten top clones account for 1.5% to 2%, within a sample of some 130,000 clones. Study-level findings and limits: A later analysis linked a missense DCLRE1C variant to TCR beta V- and J-gene trimming.

This sequence was found in a woman between 35 and 50 years old in good health and CMV-seropositive. Sequenced: PBMCs.

CDR3 coding DNA: TGTGCCAGCAGCCTAGGACTAGCGGGAGGGCCGGGCGCAGATACGCAGTATTTT. Translation: CASSLGLAGGPGADTQYF. V gene TRBV28 combines with J gene TRBJ2-3; 15 nucleotides agree with TRBD2. With V trimmed by 6 bases and J by 4 bases, 11 bases remained unmatched. The CDR3 has 18 residues. CDR1 MDHEN and CDR2 SYDVKM come from the germline V gene.